This note documents a single T cell receptor beta chain sequence. Using immunoSEQ multiplex PCR, the repertoire was profiled, and TCRdb retains in-frame clones only, with some absent. The data hold tens of thousands of clones, with about 91% observed a single time. CDR1 is MNHEY and CDR2 is SVGAGI in the germline V gene. Trimming removed 6 bases at V and 6 bases at J, with 16 bases between. The CDR3 is made up of 14 amino acids. These data come from a study of technical replicates of blood from a few donors. The chain couples TRBV6-5 to TRBJ2-3, with D perhaps TRBD2 (6 bases). This TCR derives from a human donor in good health. The sequenced sample was T cells isolated from PBMCs. For the CDR3, the DNA is TGTGCCAGCAGCCCTAGACTAGTCCCGGATACGCAGTATTTT. Protein sequence: CASSPRLVPDTQYF.